This entry features one TCR beta chain sequence. The source of the sample is a study of cytomegalovirus exposure and HLA in healthy donors. PCR employed 60 Vbeta and 13 Jbeta primers. Clones were sequenced by immunoSEQ multiplex PCR, and TCRdb holds only the in-frame ones, with some missing. The sample comprises about 160,000 clones, 80% to 85% of which are singletons, and 0.95% to 1% rests with the top ten. The CDR3 runs to 15 residues. Looked up from germline, CDR1 is MRHNA and CDR2 is SNTAGT. V dropped 6 bases and J dropped 3; count of bases not matched to a gene: 3. This rearrangement joins TRBV6-4 to TRBJ2-3; TRBD2 aligns across 13 bases. Specimen: PBMCs. This TCR was sampled from a girl between 2 and 10 years old in good health and CMV-seropositive. CDR3 bases: TGTGCCAGCAGCCCACTAGCGGGAGGGACAGATACGCAGTATTTT. Translation gives CASSPLAGGTDTQYF.